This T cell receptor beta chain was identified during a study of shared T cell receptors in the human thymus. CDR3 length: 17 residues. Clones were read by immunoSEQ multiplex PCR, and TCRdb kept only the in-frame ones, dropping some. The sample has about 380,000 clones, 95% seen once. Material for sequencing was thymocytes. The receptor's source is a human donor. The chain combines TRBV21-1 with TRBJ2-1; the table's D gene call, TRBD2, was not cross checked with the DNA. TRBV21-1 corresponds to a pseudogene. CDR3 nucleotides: TGTGCCAGCAGCAAAGGTGTGGCGGGGCCCAAATACAATGAGCAGTTCTTC. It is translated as CASSKGVAGPKYNEQFF.